This T cell receptor (beta chain) was observed in a study of read filtering for tumor transcriptome and immune sequencing. Across the whole study: Mean patient age was approximately 66 years, range about 47 to 85; 17 male, more than 11 female.

Every patient had bone marrow sampled while the disease was active. From about 400 ng of RNA, a library with molecular barcoded alpha/delta and beta/gamma adaptors was made. MiXCR was run by TCRdb on the reads, yielding one entry per CDR3 protein. Found here are 50,000 or so distinct CDR3 sequences, roughly a fifth of them singletons; the top ten hold just over 15%. Germline CDR1 reads SGHRS; CDR2 reads YFSETQ. V was shortened by 4 bases and J by 8 bases, with 22 bases between the two germline ends. The CDR3 runs to 16 residues. Source material: a population of CD138-negative cells sorted from bone marrow. This clonotype was obtained from a donor older than 35 with multiple myeloma. The chain carries TRBV5-1 and TRBJ2-1; perhaps TRBD2 as D (5 bases). The CDR3 is CASSQAPGISMHEQFF. The DNA for the CDR3 is TGCGCCAGCAGCCAAGCTCCCGGGATTAGCATGCATGAGCAGTTCTTC.